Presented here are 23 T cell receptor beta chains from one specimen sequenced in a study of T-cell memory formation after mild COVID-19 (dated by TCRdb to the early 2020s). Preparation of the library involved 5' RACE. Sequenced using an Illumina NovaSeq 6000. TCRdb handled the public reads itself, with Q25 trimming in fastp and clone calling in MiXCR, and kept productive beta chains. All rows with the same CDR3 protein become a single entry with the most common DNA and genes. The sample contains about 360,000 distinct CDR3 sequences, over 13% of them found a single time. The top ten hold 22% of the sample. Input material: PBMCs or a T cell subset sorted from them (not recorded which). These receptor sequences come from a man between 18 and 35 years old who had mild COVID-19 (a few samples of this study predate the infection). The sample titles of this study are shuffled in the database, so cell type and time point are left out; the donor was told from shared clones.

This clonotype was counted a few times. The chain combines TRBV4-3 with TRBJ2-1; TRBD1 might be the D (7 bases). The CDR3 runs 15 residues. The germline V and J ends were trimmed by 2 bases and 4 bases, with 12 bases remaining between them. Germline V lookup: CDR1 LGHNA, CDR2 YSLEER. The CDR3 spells CASSQHQGGYNEQFF. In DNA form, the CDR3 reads TGCGCCAGCAGCCAACACCAGGGGGGATACAATGAGCAGTTCTTC.

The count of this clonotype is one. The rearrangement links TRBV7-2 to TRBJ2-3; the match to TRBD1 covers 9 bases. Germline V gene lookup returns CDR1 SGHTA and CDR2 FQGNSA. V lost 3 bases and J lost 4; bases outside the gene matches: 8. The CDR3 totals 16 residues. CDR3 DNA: TGTGCCAGCAGCTTCGCCGGGACAGGGACCTCAGATACGCAGTATTTT. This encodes CASSFAGTGTSDTQYF.

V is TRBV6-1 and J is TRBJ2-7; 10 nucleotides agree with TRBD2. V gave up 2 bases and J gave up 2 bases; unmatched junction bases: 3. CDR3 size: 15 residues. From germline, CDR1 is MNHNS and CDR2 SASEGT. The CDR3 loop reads CASSEPGLAAYEQYF. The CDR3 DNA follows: TGTGCCAGCAGTGAACCCGGACTAGCGGCCTACGAGCAGTACTTC.

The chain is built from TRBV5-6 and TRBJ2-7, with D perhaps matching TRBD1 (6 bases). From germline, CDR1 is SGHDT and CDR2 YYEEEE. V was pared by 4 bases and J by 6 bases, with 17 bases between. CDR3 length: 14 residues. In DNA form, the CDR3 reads TGTGCCAGCAGCCCGGTTGTTACAGGGTCCGAGCAGTACTTC. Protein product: CASSPVVTGSEQYF.

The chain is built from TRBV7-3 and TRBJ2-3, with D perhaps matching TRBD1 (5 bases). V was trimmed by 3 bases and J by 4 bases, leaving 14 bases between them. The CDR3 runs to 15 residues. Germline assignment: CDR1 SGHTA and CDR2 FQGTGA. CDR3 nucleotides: TGTGCCAGCAGCTTCCCGGGTGGGGCCCCAGATACGCAGTATTTT. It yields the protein CASSFPGGAPDTQYF.

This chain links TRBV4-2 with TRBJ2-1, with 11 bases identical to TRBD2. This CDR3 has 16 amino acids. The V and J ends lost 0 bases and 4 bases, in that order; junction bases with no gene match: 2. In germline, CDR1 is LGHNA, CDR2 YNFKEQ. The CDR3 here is CASSQEPSGGYNEQFF. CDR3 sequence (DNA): TGTGCCAGCAGCCAAGAGCCTAGCGGGGGGTACAATGAGCAGTTCTTC.

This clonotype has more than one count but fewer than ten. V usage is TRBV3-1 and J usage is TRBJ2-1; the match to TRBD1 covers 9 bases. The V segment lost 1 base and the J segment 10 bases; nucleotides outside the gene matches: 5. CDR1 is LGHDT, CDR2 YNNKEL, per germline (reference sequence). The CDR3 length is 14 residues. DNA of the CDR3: TGTGCCAGCAGCCAAGCTTGGACAGGGGCAGAGCAGTTCTTC. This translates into CASSQAWTGAEQFF.

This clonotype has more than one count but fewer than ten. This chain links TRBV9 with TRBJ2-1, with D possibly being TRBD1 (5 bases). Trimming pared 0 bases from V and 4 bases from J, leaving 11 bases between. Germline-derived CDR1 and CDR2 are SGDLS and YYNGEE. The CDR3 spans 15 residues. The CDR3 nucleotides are TGTGCCAGCAGCGTAGGGGGCAGAATTTACAATGAGCAGTTCTTC. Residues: CASSVGGRIYNEQFF.

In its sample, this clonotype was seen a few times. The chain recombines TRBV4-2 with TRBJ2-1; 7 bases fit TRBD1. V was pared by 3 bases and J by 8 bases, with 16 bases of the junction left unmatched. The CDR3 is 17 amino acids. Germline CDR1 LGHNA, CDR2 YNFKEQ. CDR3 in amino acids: CASSHPNPGQVEDEQFF. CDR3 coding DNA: TGTGCCAGCAGCCATCCTAACCCCGGACAGGTTGAGGATGAGCAGTTCTTC.

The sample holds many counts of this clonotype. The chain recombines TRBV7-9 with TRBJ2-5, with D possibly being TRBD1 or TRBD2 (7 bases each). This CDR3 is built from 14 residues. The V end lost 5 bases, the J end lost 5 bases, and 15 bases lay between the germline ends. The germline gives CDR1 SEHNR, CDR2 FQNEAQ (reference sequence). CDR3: CASSPDREGETQYF. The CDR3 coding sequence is TGTGCCAGCAGCCCCGACAGGGAGGGGGAGACCCAGTACTTC.

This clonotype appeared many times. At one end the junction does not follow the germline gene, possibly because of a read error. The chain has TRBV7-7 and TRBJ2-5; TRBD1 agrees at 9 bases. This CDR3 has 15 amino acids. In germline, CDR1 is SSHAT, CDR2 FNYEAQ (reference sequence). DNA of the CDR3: TGTGCTAGCAGCTCCGGGACAGGGTGGTACGAGACCCAGTACTTC. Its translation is CASSSGTGWYETQYF.

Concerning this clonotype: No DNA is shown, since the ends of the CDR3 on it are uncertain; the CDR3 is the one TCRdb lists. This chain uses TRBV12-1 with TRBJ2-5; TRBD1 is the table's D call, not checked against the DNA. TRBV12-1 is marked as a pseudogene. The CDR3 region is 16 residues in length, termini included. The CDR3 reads CASSFASGRAQETQYF.

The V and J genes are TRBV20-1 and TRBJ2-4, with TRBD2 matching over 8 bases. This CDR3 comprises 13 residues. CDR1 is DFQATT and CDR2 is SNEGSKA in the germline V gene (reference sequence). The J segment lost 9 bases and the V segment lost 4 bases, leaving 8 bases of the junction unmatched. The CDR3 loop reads CSANLAGKGIQYF. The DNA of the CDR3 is TGCAGTGCTAATTTAGCGGGGAAGGGCATTCAGTACTTC.

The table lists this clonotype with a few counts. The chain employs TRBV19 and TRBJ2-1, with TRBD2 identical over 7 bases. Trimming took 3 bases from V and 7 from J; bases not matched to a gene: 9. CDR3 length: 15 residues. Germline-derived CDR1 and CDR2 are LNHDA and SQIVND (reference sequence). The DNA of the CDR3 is TGTGCCAGTAGTATTGGACTAGTTATAGCGAATGAGCAGTTCTTC. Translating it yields CASSIGLVIANEQFF.

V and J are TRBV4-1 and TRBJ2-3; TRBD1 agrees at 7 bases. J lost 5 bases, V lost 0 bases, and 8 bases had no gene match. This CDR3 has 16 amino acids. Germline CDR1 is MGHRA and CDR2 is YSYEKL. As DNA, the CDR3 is TGCGCCAGCAGCCAAGAACGAGGGGGCTTTGGAGATACGCAGTATTTT. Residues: CASSQERGGFGDTQYF.

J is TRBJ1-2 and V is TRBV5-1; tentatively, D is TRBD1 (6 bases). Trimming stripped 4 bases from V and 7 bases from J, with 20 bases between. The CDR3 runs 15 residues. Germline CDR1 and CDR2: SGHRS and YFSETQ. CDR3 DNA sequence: TGCGCCAGCAGCGCGATTCAGGGGACGTCGGGTGGCTACACCTTC. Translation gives CASSAIQGTSGGYTF.

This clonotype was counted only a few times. The CDR3 reads CASSLSVGQYNEQFF. The DNA of the CDR3 is TGTGCCAGCAGCTTGTCGGTGGGACAGTACAATGAGCAGTTCTTC. The rearrangement joins TRBV5-4 to TRBJ2-1; 7 bases line up with TRBD1. The CDR3 runs 15 residues. V lost 1 base to trimming and J lost 4 bases; unmatched junction nucleotides: 5. Germline-derived CDR1 and CDR2 are SGHNT and YYREEE (reference sequence).

CDR3 amino acids: CASSGRVINQPQHF. Here the CDR3 DNA reads TGTGCCAGCAGCGGCAGGGTGATCAATCAGCCCCAGCATTTT. The chain uses TRBV11-2 and TRBJ1-5; tentatively, D is TRBD1 (5 bases). This CDR3 spans 14 amino acids. Trimming shortened V by 5 bases and J by 3 bases, and 11 bases separated the two germline ends. Per the germline V gene, CDR1 is SGHAT and CDR2 is FQNNGV.

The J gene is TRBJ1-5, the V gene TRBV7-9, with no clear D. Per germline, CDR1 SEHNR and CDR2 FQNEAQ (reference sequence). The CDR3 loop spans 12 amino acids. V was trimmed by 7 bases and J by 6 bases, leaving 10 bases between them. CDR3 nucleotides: TGTGCCAGCACCTTGGGATCTCAGCCCCAGCATTTT. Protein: CASTLGSQPQHF.

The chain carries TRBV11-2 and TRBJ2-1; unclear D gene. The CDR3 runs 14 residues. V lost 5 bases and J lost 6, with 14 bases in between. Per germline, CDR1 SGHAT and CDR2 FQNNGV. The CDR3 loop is CASSLGAFTNEQFF. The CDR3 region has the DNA TGTGCCAGCAGCCTAGGCGCCTTTACCAATGAGCAGTTCTTC.

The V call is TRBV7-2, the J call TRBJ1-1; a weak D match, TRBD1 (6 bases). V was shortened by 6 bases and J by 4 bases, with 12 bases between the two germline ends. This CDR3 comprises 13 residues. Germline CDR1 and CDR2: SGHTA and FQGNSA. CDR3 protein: CASRRQEGTEAFF. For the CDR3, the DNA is TGTGCCAGCAGGAGACAGGAAGGCACTGAAGCTTTCTTT.

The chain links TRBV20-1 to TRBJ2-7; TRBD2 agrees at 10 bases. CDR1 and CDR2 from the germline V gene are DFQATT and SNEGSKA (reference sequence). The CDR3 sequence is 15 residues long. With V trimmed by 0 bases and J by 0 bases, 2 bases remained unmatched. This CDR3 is CSARESGGASYEQYV. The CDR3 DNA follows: TGCAGTGCTAGAGAGAGCGGGGGGGCCTCCTACGAGCAGTACGTC.

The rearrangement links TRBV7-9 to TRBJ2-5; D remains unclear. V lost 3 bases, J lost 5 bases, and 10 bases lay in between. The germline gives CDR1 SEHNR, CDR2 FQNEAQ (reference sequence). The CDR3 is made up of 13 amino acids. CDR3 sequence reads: CASSLLTGETQYF. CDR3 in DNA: TGTGCCAGCAGCTTGCTAACCGGGGAGACCCAGTACTTC.